These 21 T cell receptor beta chains were sequenced from one sample in a study of blood T cell repertoires in COVID-19. Sequencing used immunoSEQ multiplex PCR; TCRdb keeps in-frame clones, though not all of them. The table has about 480,000 clones, 70% to 90% seen once. Sequencing was done on a sample of PBMCs or T cells enriched from blood (not recorded which). These receptors were taken from a woman aged 40 to 50 who had recovered from COVID-19.

The chain is built from TRBV7-9 and TRBJ2-7, with D perhaps matching TRBD1 (5 bases). Trimming removed 3 bases at V and 4 bases at J, with 13 bases between. Germline V gives CDR1 SEHNR, CDR2 FQNEAQ (reference sequence). There are 14 residues in the CDR3. The CDR3 region is CASSLQGRRYEQYF. The CDR3 DNA is TGTGCCAGCAGCTTGCAGGGTCGTAGATACGAGCAGTACTTC.

This rearrangement joins TRBV5-6 to TRBJ1-1, with D hard to call. V was trimmed by 5 bases and J by 1 base, leaving 9 bases between them. The CDR3 contains 13 residues. The V gene's germline CDR1 is SGHDT and CDR2 YYEEEE. The CDR3 nucleotides are TGTGCCAGCAGGAGACCAGGGAACACTGAAGCTTTCTTT. Translating it yields CASRRPGNTEAFF.

The CDR3 DNA is TGCGCCAGCAGCCAAGCCATTGGACAGTATAGCAATCAGCCCCAGCATTTT. Translated, it gives CASSQAIGQYSNQPQHF. This sequence joins TRBV4-3 and TRBJ1-5; maybe TRBD1 (6 bases). The CDR3 has 17 residues. V was trimmed by 1 base and J by 0 bases, leaving 13 bases between them. From germline, CDR1 is LGHNA and CDR2 YSLEER.

CDR3 protein: CATSRDLAEYNEQFF. CDR3 coding DNA: TGTGCCACCAGCAGAGATCTAGCGGAATACAATGAGCAGTTCTTC. The rearrangement links TRBV15 to TRBJ2-1; 7 bases are shared with TRBD2. CDR1 and CDR2 (germline): LNHNV, YYDKDF (reference sequence). There are 15 residues in the CDR3. V was pared by 0 bases and J by 4 bases, with 3 bases of the junction left unmatched.

CDR3 bases: TGTGCCAGCAGTTACACCTCAGACAGGGGGCGCCGGGGCGTCTATGGCTACACCTTC. Amino acid sequence: CASSYTSDRGRRGVYGYTF. V usage is TRBV6-2 or TRBV6-3 and J usage is TRBJ1-2; 10 nucleotides align to TRBD1. Losses at the gene ends were 2 bases for V and 4 bases for J; bases not matched to a gene: 16. The CDR3 is 19 residues long. From germline, CDR1 is MNHEY and CDR2 SVGEGT.

The chain recombines TRBV11-3 with TRBJ1-2, with 12 bases lining up with TRBD1. The CDR3 has 15 residues. CDR1 is SGHNT and CDR2 is YENEEA in the germline V gene. With 5 bases clipped from V and 6 bases from J, the junction kept 7 bases outside the gene matches. The CDR3 bases are TGTGCCAGCAGCCCCGGGACAGGGGGCGAGGATGGCTACACCTTC. It specifies CASSPGTGGEDGYTF.

There are a few counts of this clone. This chain links TRBV29-1 with TRBJ2-3; 9 bases are shared with TRBD1. Germline CDR1 and CDR2: SQVTM and ANQGSEA. V lost 8 bases, J lost 4 bases, and 4 bases stayed unmatched. The CDR3 runs to 12 residues. The CDR3 DNA reads as TGCAGCACCAACAGGGGGCCAGATACGCAGTATTTT. The encoded protein is CSTNRGPDTQYF.

J is TRBJ1-3 and V is TRBV5-6; D is unresolved. CDR1 is SGHDT, CDR2 YYEEEE, per germline. CDR3 size: 16 residues. V lost 5 bases to trimming and J lost 0 bases, with 15 bases between them. For the CDR3, the DNA is TGTGCCAGCAGTTGGCTCGACTCTATCTCTGGAAACACCATATATTTT. It is translated as CASSWLDSISGNTIYF.

The chain has TRBV12-3 or TRBV12-4 and TRBJ2-1; D is perhaps TRBD1 (5 bases). V was pared by 3 bases and J by 9 bases, with 12 bases between. The CDR3 covers 13 residues. The CDR3: CASSFSRGGEQFF. The CDR3, as DNA: TGTGCCAGCAGTTTCTCAAGGGGTGGTGAGCAGTTCTTC.

The V and J genes are TRBV10-3 and TRBJ1-2; D remains ambiguous. Germline assignment: CDR1 ENHRY and CDR2 SYGVKD. CDR3 length equals 14 residues. Between the trimmed V and J ends, which lost 0 bases and 8 bases, there was a span of 13 bases. CDR3 sequence reads: CAISESDSGEGYTF. In DNA, the CDR3 is TGTGCCATCAGTGAGTCGGATTCCGGGGAGGGCTACACCTTC.

This chain connects TRBV9 to TRBJ2-3, with 12 bases identical to TRBD2. V gave up 4 bases and J gave up 3 bases; unmatched junction bases: 6. Germline CDR1 is SGDLS and CDR2 is YYNGEE. This CDR3 is built from 16 residues. CDR3 nucleotides: TGTGCCAGCAGCAAATCTAGCGGGAGGGAGACAGATACGCAGTATTTT. This codes for CASSKSSGRETDTQYF.

This clone was seen only once. The chain carries TRBV7-9 and TRBJ2-1; the match to TRBD2 covers 13 bases. Trimming cost V 5 bases and J 9 bases; bases outside gene matches: 7. The germline gives CDR1 SEHNR, CDR2 FQNEAQ (reference sequence). The CDR3 covers 15 residues. CDR3 DNA: TGTGCCAGCAGCCACGGGACTAGCGGGAATATTGAGCAGTTCTTC. Translated, it gives CASSHGTSGNIEQFF.

The rearrangement links TRBV10-1 to TRBJ2-3, with unresolved D. V lost 0 bases and J lost 5, with 12 bases in between. The CDR3 contains 15 residues. Looked up from germline, CDR1 is WNHNN and CDR2 is SYGVQD (reference sequence). CDR3 DNA: TGCGCCAGCAGTGAGTCTAGCTTTGTGGGAGATACGCAGTATTTT. Its protein product is CASSESSFVGDTQYF.

V gene TRBV6-5 combines with J gene TRBJ2-2, with 8 positions matching TRBD1. CDR1 and CDR2 (germline): MNHEY, SVGAGI. The CDR3 is 15 residues long. J was trimmed by 6 bases and V by 6 bases; bases with no gene match: 9. The CDR3 nucleotides are TGTGCCAGCAGGCAAACAGGGGGTGTGCCCGGGGAGCTGTTTTTT. This gives the protein CASRQTGGVPGELFF.

The J gene is TRBJ2-5, the V gene TRBV5-1; 7 bases map to TRBD2. Germline V lookup: CDR1 SGHRS, CDR2 YFSETQ. The CDR3 sequence is 13 residues long. Unmatched junction bases numbered 5, after V lost 7 bases and J lost 2 bases. As DNA, the CDR3 is TGCGCCAGCGAGGAGCGGGGTCAAGAGACCCAGTACTTC. Encoded protein: CASEERGQETQYF.

V is TRBV6-2 or TRBV6-3 and J is TRBJ2-7, with 12 bases fitting TRBD2. The germline V gene has CDR1 MNHEY and CDR2 SVGEGT. The CDR3 runs to 17 residues. Trimming at V came to 6 bases and at J to 1 base, leaving 10 bases not matched to a gene. The CDR3 sequence: CASSLRRTSGVSYEQYF. The CDR3 DNA follows: TGTGCCAGCAGCTTACGGCGGACTAGCGGGGTATCCTACGAGCAGTACTTC.

The chain joins TRBV5-5 to TRBJ2-5, with D possibly being TRBD2 (6 bases). The CDR3 is 14 amino acids. Deletions cut 3 bases from V and 5 bases from J, with 14 bases between. Germline CDR1 is SGHKS and CDR2 is YYEKEE (reference sequence). This CDR3 is CASSSYTRGETQYF. The CDR3 region has the DNA TGTGCCAGCAGCTCCTACACCCGGGGGGAGACCCAGTACTTC.

This rearrangement joins TRBV14 to TRBJ2-7; D gene ambiguous. In germline, CDR1 is SGHDN, CDR2 FVKESK. Deletions cut 0 bases from V and 4 bases from J, with 7 bases between. The CDR3 totals 13 residues. The DNA of the CDR3 is TGTGCCAGCAGCCAAGAAGCCAGGTACGAGCAGTACTTC. It codes for CASSQEARYEQYF.

The chain has TRBV9 and TRBJ1-4, with TRBD1 identical over 9 bases. The germline gives CDR1 SGDLS, CDR2 YYNGEE. Trimming cost V 4 bases and J 8 bases; bases outside gene matches: 9. The CDR3 has 15 residues. The CDR3 region has the DNA TGTGCCAGCAGCCTCCAACAGGGGGCTTCAGAAAAACTGTTTTTT. Encoded protein: CASSLQQGASEKLFF.

The chain uses TRBV30 and TRBJ1-1; D may be TRBD1 (5 bases). V lost 0 bases to trimming and J lost 5 bases, with 10 bases between them. Per germline, CDR1 GTSNPN and CDR2 SVGIG (reference sequence). This CDR3 is 13 amino acids long. The CDR3 coding sequence is TGTGCCTGGAGTGTATTGACAGAGACTGAAGCTTTCTTT. It is translated as CAWSVLTETEAFF.

J is TRBJ1-6 and V is TRBV7-9; 9 nucleotides match TRBD1. Trimming took 5 bases from V and 9 from J; bases not matched to a gene: 8. Per the germline V gene, CDR1 is SEHNR and CDR2 is FQNEAQ (reference sequence). This CDR3 has 15 amino acids. CDR3 in DNA: TGTGCCAGCAGCACACAGGGGGCCGGTATTTCACCCCTCCACTTT. Translated, it gives CASSTQGAGISPLHF.